This T cell receptor (beta chain) stems from a study of human T cells and chemical hapten exposure. Study at large: The patients were mostly female; they had alopecia areata, totalis or universalis. Small differences in pooled library volume mainly drove the variation in TCR yields per sample.

This clonotype occurred a few times. Its antigen remains unidentified. Points from the study as a whole: Expanded TCRs made up significantly more big CDR3 similarity clusters than controls did.

As for time point: patch test 1, 2 weeks after DPC sensitization. Treatment given: therapeutic diphenylcyclopropenone sensitization with weekly scalp DPC. Unfractionated whole blood yielded total RNA. The CDR3 spans 18 residues. Germline assignment: CDR1 DFQATT and CDR2 SNEGSKA (reference sequence). Trimming cost V 5 bases and J 1 base; bases outside gene matches: 10. From the RACE reads, TCRdb called clonotypes with MiXCR, one entry per CDR3 protein. The sample shows some 180,000 distinct CDR3 sequences, approximately 20% of them seen only once. The origin of this receptor is a woman in her forties or fifties with alopecia areata. Some clones in this sample may be carry-over from other donors' samples. The source material was whole blood, sampled in connection with sensitization to the hapten diphenylcyclopropenone (DPC). The V and J genes are TRBV20-1 and TRBJ2-3; TRBD2 matches at 15 bases. CDR3 residues: CSAHRTSGRAVGTDTQYF. The CDR3 DNA reads as TGCAGTGCTCATCGGACTAGCGGGAGGGCCGTGGGCACAGATACGCAGTATTTT.